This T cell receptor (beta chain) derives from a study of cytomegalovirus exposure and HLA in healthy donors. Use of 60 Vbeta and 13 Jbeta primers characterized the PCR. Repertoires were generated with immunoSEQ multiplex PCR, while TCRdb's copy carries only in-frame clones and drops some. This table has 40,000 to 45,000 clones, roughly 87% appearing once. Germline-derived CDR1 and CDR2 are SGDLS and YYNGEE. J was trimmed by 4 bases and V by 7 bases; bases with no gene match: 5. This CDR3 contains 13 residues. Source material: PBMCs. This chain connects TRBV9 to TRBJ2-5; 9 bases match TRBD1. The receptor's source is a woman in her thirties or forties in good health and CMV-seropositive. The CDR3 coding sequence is TGTGCCAGCGGTCGACAGGGGGGAGAGACCCAGTACTTC. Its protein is CASGRQGGETQYF.